This T cell receptor beta chain was recovered during a study of blood T cell repertoires in COVID-19. Study information: The United States, Italy and Spain provided the acute and convalescent COVID-19 samples. T cells, B-cell-depleted T cells, or PBMCs supplied cDNA or gDNA.

Original processing notes: From reference gene primer amplification, estimates of nucleated cell counts were derived. Data came from immunoSEQ multiplex PCR; TCRdb stores just in-frame clones and leaves some out. V and J calls and clone size are as listed in that table; D and trimming were resolved from the DNA. Of about 98,000 clones in the sample, approximately 82% are singletons; the top ten hold approximately 10%. This CDR3 contains 19 residues. V lost 5 bases and J lost 3, with 27 bases in between. Germline V gene data show CDR1 as MNHEY and CDR2 as SMNVEV (reference sequence). The receptor comes from a man aged 65 to 85 with active or convalescent COVID-19. Sequencing used peripheral blood. V usage is TRBV27 and J usage is TRBJ2-3; a possible D gene is TRBD1 (7 bases). The CDR3, as DNA: TGTGCCAGCAGTCCCAGGGGGGCCGGGTTCAGTTGGAGAACAGATACGCAGTATTTT. Its protein product is CASSPRGAGFSWRTDTQYF.